This T cell receptor (beta chain) was identified during a study of blood T cell repertoires in COVID-19. J gave up 6 bases and V 4 bases, and 8 bases lay outside the gene matches. The CDR3 covers 15 residues. The V gene's germline CDR1 is MNHEY and CDR2 SVGAGI. The method was immunoSEQ multiplex PCR; TCRdb's version includes in-frame clones alone and lacks a portion of them. The sample shows 150,000 to 200,000 clones, more than 70% of them seen only once. V usage is TRBV6-5 and J usage is TRBJ2-3; TRBD1 matches 9 bases. Sequenced: peripheral blood. This clonotype was obtained from a person aged 65-85 years with COVID-19, enrolled during active disease. CDR3 amino acids: CASSSQGARLDTQYF. As DNA, the CDR3 is TGTGCCAGCAGTTCACAGGGGGCAAGGCTGGATACGCAGTATTTT.